A single sample gave rise to the 12 T cell receptor beta chains below, sequenced in a study of T cell responses to AZD1222 COVID-19 vaccine. The protocol was immunoSEQ multiplex PCR, while the TCRdb copy is restricted to in-frame clones and leaves out a portion. The sample carries 150,000 to 190,000 clones, roughly nine tenths recorded once. The sequences come from peripheral blood, collected 28 days after the second AZD1222 dose. The receptors originated from an adult who received the AZD1222 COVID-19 vaccine.

There are a few counts of this clone. V gene TRBV3-1 (or the pseudogene TRBV3-2) combines with J gene TRBJ2-7, with no clear D. The V end lost 4 bases, the J end lost 3 bases, and 7 bases lay between the germline ends. Germline V lookup: CDR1 LGHDT, CDR2 YNNKEL (reference sequence). This CDR3 comprises 12 residues. Here the CDR3 DNA reads TGTGCCAGCAGCCGGCTAGACTACGAGCAGTACTTC. Protein: CASSRLDYEQYF.

This clone was seen only a few times. The CDR3 loop reads CASSEQWSGEKLFF. CDR3 sequence (DNA): TGTGCCAGCAGTGAACAGTGGAGCGGCGAAAAACTGTTTTTT. The J gene is TRBJ1-4, the V gene TRBV2, with D hard to call. Trimming removed 2 bases from V and 8 bases from J, with 12 bases in between. The CDR3 has 14 residues. CDR1 and CDR2 (germline): SNHLY, FYNNEI.

The chain combines TRBV27 with TRBJ1-1, with TRBD1 as a possible D gene (6 bases). V shed 2 bases and J shed 3 bases, with 13 bases lying between them. Germline assignment: CDR1 MNHEY and CDR2 SMNVEV (reference sequence). The CDR3 totals 15 residues. CDR3 amino acids: CASSLIGDTYTEAFF. The CDR3 DNA is TGTGCCAGCAGTTTAATTGGGGACACTTACACTGAAGCTTTCTTT.

The rearrangement uses TRBV7-9 and TRBJ1-1, with a weak D call TRBD1 (6 bases). Germline V gives CDR1 SEHNR, CDR2 FQNEAQ (reference sequence). V shed 5 bases and J shed 4 bases, with 20 bases lying between them. This CDR3 is built from 16 residues. The DNA of the CDR3 is TGTGCCAGCAGCCCCCCGGGACAATACCTGACCACTGAAGCTTTCTTT. Amino acids: CASSPPGQYLTTEAFF.

CDR3 amino acids: CSVGGTANNEKLFF. The CDR3 DNA is TGCAGCGTTGGGGGGACAGCTAATAATGAAAAACTGTTTTTT. The chain combines TRBV29-1 with TRBJ1-4; 7 bases are shared with TRBD1. After removal of 4 bases from V and 4 bases from J, the junction contained 6 bases not matched to a gene. CDR3 length: 14 amino acids. Germline V gene lookup returns CDR1 SQVTM and CDR2 ANQGSEA.

The chain has TRBV7-9 and TRBJ1-6; TRBD1 might be the D (5 bases). This CDR3 comprises 17 residues. The germline V and J ends were trimmed by 1 base and 6 bases, with 16 bases remaining between them. Germline V gene sequence: CDR1 SEHNR, CDR2 FQNEAQ (reference sequence). As DNA, the CDR3 is TGTGCCAGCAGCTTAGAAGCCAGGGAAAGGATTAATTCACCCCTCCACTTT. It is translated as CASSLEARERINSPLHF.

The chain recombines TRBV6-2 or TRBV6-3 with TRBJ1-1; D gene ambiguous. Trimming took off 5 bases at V and 10 bases at J, with 14 bases between the two ends. Germline V gene sequence: CDR1 MNHEY, CDR2 SVGEGT. The length of the CDR3 is 12 residues. CDR3 region: CASSPGLLGAFF. CDR3 coding DNA: TGTGCCAGCAGTCCCGGGCTGCTGGGAGCTTTCTTT.

The V call is TRBV3-1 (or the pseudogene TRBV3-2), the J call TRBJ2-7; the match to TRBD2 covers 10 bases. CDR3 length equals 16 residues. Germline lookup yields CDR1 LGHDT and CDR2 YNNKEL (reference sequence). The V segment lost 0 bases and the J segment 4 bases; nucleotides outside the gene matches: 6. The CDR3 loop reads CASSQDRLAGDYEQYF. The CDR3 DNA reads as TGTGCCAGCAGCCAAGATCGTCTAGCGGGGGATTACGAGCAGTACTTC.

This clone has a single count. This rearrangement joins TRBV18 to TRBJ1-5, with 7 bases matching TRBD1. Trimming cost V 2 bases and J 6 bases; bases outside gene matches: 7. There are 15 residues in the CDR3. Germline V gene sequence: CDR1 KGHSH, CDR2 LQKENI. The CDR3 is CASSPGDSQFQPQHF. DNA of the CDR3: TGTGCCAGCTCACCAGGGGACAGTCAGTTTCAGCCCCAGCATTTT.

V usage is TRBV10-3 and J usage is TRBJ2-7, with 7 bases matching TRBD1. This CDR3 contains 14 residues. Germline values: CDR1 ENHRY, CDR2 SYGVKD. The V gene end was trimmed by 4 bases and the J gene end by 3 bases; junction bases not matched to a gene: 6. The CDR3, as DNA: TGTGCCATCAGTGGGAGACAGGGTAACTACGAGCAGTACTTC. It is translated as CAISGRQGNYEQYF.

J is TRBJ2-1 and V is TRBV24-1; possibly TRBD1 for D (5 bases). V lost 9 bases to trimming and J lost 8 bases, with 19 bases between them. The germline CDR1 and CDR2 sequences are KGHDR and SFDVKD. CDR3 size: 14 residues. The CDR3 DNA is TGTGCCACCTACTCCGGGCAAACAGGAGATGAGCAGTTCTTC. This codes for CATYSGQTGDEQFF.

V and J are TRBV21-1 and TRBJ2-2; the table gives TRBD1 as D, unverified against the DNA. TRBV21-1 is given as a pseudogene. The CDR3 contains 13 residues. The CDR3 DNA follows: TGTGCCAGCAGCACCAGGGGGCGGGGGGAGCTGTTTTTT. It is translated as CASSTRGRGELFF.